This T cell receptor beta chain was observed in a study of tumor-infiltrating lymphocytes in localized non-small cell lung cancer. The overall study: The cohort mixed smokers and never-smokers, several histologies, and some post-neoadjuvant-chemotherapy samples. Overall study results and limits: Only some patients had TCR sequencing, depending on available tissue.

The germline gives CDR1 SEHNR, CDR2 FQNEAQ (reference sequence). The CDR3 has 14 amino acids. The J segment lost 6 bases and the V segment lost 5 bases, leaving 10 bases of the junction unmatched. Clones were sequenced by immunoSEQ multiplex PCR, and TCRdb holds only the in-frame ones, with some missing. The table shows 11,000 or so clones, with around 71% occurring only once. Remarks on this clone: Its antigen is unknown.

The sequence was obtained from a human donor with non-small cell lung cancer. The sample taken for sequencing was uninvolved lung tissue not adjacent to the tumor. The chain employs TRBV7-9 and TRBJ2-7; 7 bases align to TRBD2. The CDR3 bases are TGTGCCAGCAGCCCGGGAGGTCCCGGACGCGAGCAGTACTTC. Amino acids: CASSPGGPGREQYF.